This T cell receptor beta chain was observed in a study of human T cells and chemical hapten exposure. The time point denotes: patch test 1, 2 weeks after DPC sensitization. Treatment in this sample: therapeutic diphenylcyclopropenone sensitization with weekly scalp DPC. Trimming took off 0 bases at V and 5 bases at J, with 11 bases between the two ends. Per germline, CDR1 SGHTS and CDR2 YDEGEE. The CDR3 has 14 amino acids. TCRdb recomputed calls from the RACE reads with MiXCR, one row per CDR3 protein. Found here are 300,000 to 350,000 distinct CDR3 sequences, under 8% of them singletons; the top ten hold 7.5% to 9%. This clonotype was observed a handful of times.

V and J are TRBV5-8 and TRBJ1-1; a weak D match, TRBD1 (6 bases). Specimen: whole blood, collected in connection with sensitization to the hapten diphenylcyclopropenone (DPC). This sequence was found in a young woman with alopecia areata. Some clones in this sample may be carry-over from other donors' samples. CDR3 sequence (DNA): TGTGCCAGCAGCTTGGTCGCAGGGGCAACTGAAGCTTTCTTT. Translated, it gives CASSLVAGATEAFF.